This T cell receptor beta chain appears in the sequencing data of a study of vaccination effects on CD4 cells after COVID-19. Study-level findings and limits: Early post-infection timepoints were absent, and convalescent patients were few.

The repertoire was sequenced with immunoSEQ multiplex PCR; TCRdb's copy has only in-frame clones and lacks some. Counted here are 65,000 or so clones, about 72% occurring once; the ten biggest clones make up around 2.7%. The CDR3 contains 14 residues. With 1 base clipped from V and 4 bases from J, the junction kept 1 base outside the gene matches. Germline CDR1 and CDR2: SGHVS and FQNEAQ. With the ViraFEST assay, the study expanded antigen-specific CD4+ T cells using viral peptide pools, then sequenced them. Cultured cells yielded isolated CD4+ T cells after 10 to 11 days. Vaccine recipients had no previous SARS-CoV-2 infection; their nucleocapsid antibodies were negative. Of note for this clone: Its antigen is still unknown.

The chain is built from TRBV7-8 and TRBJ2-3, with 8 bases matching TRBD1. Sequenced material: CD4+ T cells from PBMCs cultured with HCoV-NL63 spike peptides, taken before COVID-19 vaccination. The sequence was collected from a human donor who received a COVID-19 vaccine. CDR3 in DNA: TGTGCCAGCAGCTTAGGCAGGGGGCCAGATACGCAGTATTTT. Amino acids: CASSLGRGPDTQYF.